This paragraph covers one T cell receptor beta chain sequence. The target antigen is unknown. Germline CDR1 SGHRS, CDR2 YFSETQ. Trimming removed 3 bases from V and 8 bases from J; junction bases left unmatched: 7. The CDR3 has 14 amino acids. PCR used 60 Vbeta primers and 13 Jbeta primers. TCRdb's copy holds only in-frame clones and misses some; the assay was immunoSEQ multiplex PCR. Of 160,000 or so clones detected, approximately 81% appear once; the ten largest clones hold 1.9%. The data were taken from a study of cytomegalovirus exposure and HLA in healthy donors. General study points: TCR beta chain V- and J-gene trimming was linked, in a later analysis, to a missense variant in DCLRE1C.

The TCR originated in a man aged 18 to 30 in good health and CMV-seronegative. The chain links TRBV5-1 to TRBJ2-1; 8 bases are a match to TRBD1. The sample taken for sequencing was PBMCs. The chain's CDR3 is CASSSGQGLDEQFF. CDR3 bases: TGCGCCAGCAGCTCTGGACAGGGACTCGATGAGCAGTTCTTC.